This entry features one TCR beta chain sequence. It lacks a known antigen. Per-nucleotide qualities are absent, and no much larger clonotype sits a single base away. V lost 0 bases and J lost 0 bases, and the count of bases not matched to a germline gene is 10. Spanning cysteine to phenylalanine, the CDR3 consists of 18 amino acids. Only the CDR3 DNA stays, 54 bases, in frame from base 1. Per the germline V gene (reference sequence), LNHNV is the CDR1 and YYDKDF is the CDR2. Library preparation was by the immunoSEQ multiplex PCR assay. A mixture of 60 forward primers for TCR Vbeta segments and 13 reverse primers for TCR Jbeta segments was used in the multiplex PCR. The CDR3 region of rearranged TCR beta genes was amplified from genomic DNA with a multiplex PCR assay. The amplified TCR beta libraries were sequenced on the Illumina HiSeq System as 87-base-pair reads. The study's processing was this. Across the roughly 670 repertoires, a later analysis counted 78 million or so unique TCR beta chains, roughly 11 million of which were shared by at least two donors. Raw reads were error-corrected and collapsed into unique sequences by a nearest-neighbor algorithm in which closely related sequences were merged to remove PCR and sequencing errors. CDR3 sequences were aligned to IMGT reference sequences to assign V, D and J gene segments. For a sequence to be retained, a match of at least six nucleotides to both a V gene segment and a J gene segment was required. Rearrangements were classified as productive when the CDR3 lacked stop codons and remained in frame with V and J, and all other rearrangements were classified as non-productive. Following IMGT convention, CDR3 was defined as the stretch from the second conserved V-encoded cysteine to the conserved J-encoded phenylalanine. In an earlier analysis of around 640 of the donors, sequences lacking an unambiguous match to a single V gene segment were excluded. In an earlier analysis of some 590 of the donors, V segments were called functional above 56.7% productive rearrangements and were called segregating when the between-donor standard deviation exceeded 5%. A statistical classification framework was built to diagnose cytomegalovirus status from the catalog of TCR beta chain sequences. A later analysis assigned V and J genes by comparing TCR nucleotide sequences with IMGT/GENE-DB human TR gene sequences. A later analysis assigned CDR3 sequences and most-parsimonious VDJ recombination scenarios with the TCRdist pipeline. In a later analysis, every TCR beta chain was defined by the combination of its CDR3 amino acid sequence and its V-gene family, and reads without a unique V-gene family were dropped. To address suspected cross-contamination and a sequencing artifact, a later analysis removed 592 highly shared, low-generation-probability nucleotide sequences. For each public chain, a later analysis derived a clonal expansion index from normalized ranks of inferred template counts within each repertoire. In a later analysis, generation probabilities were computed using a VDJ recombination model fitted to out-of-frame rearrangements, and the results were checked against IGoR. A later analysis scored TCR-TCR, TCR-HLA and TCR-CMV co-occurrence with hypergeometric tests, applying a repertoire-size bias correction to TCR pairs. False discovery rates were estimated in a later analysis by permuting HLA or CMV assignments 20 times. In a later analysis, co-occurring TCRs were grouped using DBSCAN, and TCRdist sequence similarity was added for clustering within HLA-allele-positive subsets. Co-occurrence clustering excluded repertoires with fewer than 30,000 or more than 120,000 public chains, plus five with anomalous nucleotide sharing. Drawn from immuneACCESS, this table holds only the in-frame rearrangements with V and J called that TCRdb kept. Clones are partly lost; checked studies trace under half to an unresolved V gene and leave the rest unexplained. The DNA was the basis for D and trimming; V, J and clone size are from that table. Here the sample has approximately 150,000 clones; roughly 81% occur a single time. 1.5% to 2% of the sample belongs to the ten largest clones.

This sample was taken from a study of cytomegalovirus exposure and HLA in healthy donors (dated by TCRdb to 2016 to 2017). About the study as a whole: An earlier analysis of several hundred of the donors reported 276 Gb of sequence data and 117 million unique TCR beta sequences obtained from some 170 million T cells. The T cell repertoires of several hundred subjects were profiled by immunosequencing and related to cytomegalovirus serostatus. Both class I and class II loci were covered by HLA typing, at four-digit resolution. The study combined high-throughput TCR immunosequencing, statistical association of individual TCRs with disease status, and machine learning to predict cytomegalovirus infection status. Because of strong linkage in the cohort, a handful of DR-DQ haplotypes were treated as single units for association and clustering. An early release covering approximately 600 HLA-typed donors comprised approximately 300 gigabases of sequencing data and tens of millions of unique TCR sequences. A separate validation cohort of 100 to 150 different subjects was used in addition to the roughly 720-subject first cohort. An earlier analysis of 587 of the donors used high-throughput TCR beta sequencing to judge whether each TCR beta V gene segment behaved as functional or pseudogenic. Among a few hundred genotyped donors of the cohort, an average of around 240,000 unique TCR beta nucleotide sequences were sequenced per donor, around 20% of them non-productive. Donor age, sex, ethnicity and CMV serostatus were compiled together with the repertoire data. The study aimed to test whether signatures of past pathogen exposure could be identified by cataloging public T cell receptors. Of the 300 to 500 genotyped donors, 65% to 90% were placed in the genetic ancestry cluster associated with self-reported Caucasian donors. Typing coverage differed by locus: A, B, C, DRB1 and DQB1 were typed in about 629-640 donors, DQA1 in approximately 520, DPA1 in 600 to 610, and DPB1 in 400 to 490. A later analysis re-analyzed previously published TCR beta repertoires from roughly 630 donors and added high-resolution HLA genotyping to study TCR occurrence patterns. Rather than using new phenotypic data, the later analysis identified candidate immune exposures from TCR beta sequences and from how often those sequences occurred across donors. Genome-wide SNP genotypes for about 65% of the 666 donors were used in a later genetic analysis, which treated that subset as a discovery cohort. All discovery cohort repertoires had been generated using a single sequencing platform.

The cohort comprised approximately 700 healthy bone marrow donors. At the time of sampling, all cohort members were nominally healthy, though unrecorded immune exposures were likely present. The donor tested CMV seronegative, placing the donor among the 350 or so seronegative members of the cohort. Every donor gave a peripheral blood sample, and the peripheral blood mononuclear cells from that sample were used for TCR beta sequencing. Genomic DNA was extracted from the blood cell samples with the Qiagen DNeasy Blood Extraction Kit. Paper-wide results and their limitations: V-gene and J-gene trimming of TCR beta chains was associated with a missense DCLRE1C variant in a later genetic analysis, and the association was replicated in an independent cohort. The study listed approximately 160 TCR beta chains as associated with cytomegalovirus. When HLA alleles, especially DR and DQ, strongly co-occurred, attributing TCR associations to individual alleles was difficult. Immune exposure information for the cohort was limited to CMV serostatus. A later analysis found that TCR association rates varied across HLA loci, with DRB1 alleles showing the most associated TCRs and HLA-C alleles the fewest. A later analysis found that HLA-associated TCR beta chains were more clonally expanded and had lower generation probabilities than equally common non-associated chains. A later analysis associated about 17,000 TCR beta sequences with specific HLA alleles at a false discovery rate of 0.05. The authors suggested that the approach could potentially be generalized to other disease states and immunological phenotypes. Most TCR sequences were seen in very few donors, while some public TCRs were found in many individuals. A further reported finding was that TCR beta sequences accurately predicted the HLA-A and HLA-B alleles for most subjects in the first cohort. A cluster of highly shared sequence variants was judged likely to be a technical artifact of the sequencing pipeline. In vitro tests confirmed that three of the cytomegalovirus-associated TCR beta chains recognize cytomegalovirus antigens. The 87-base-pair reads could not distinguish some IMGT-functional V segments, including TRBV6-2 and TRBV6-3, so those segments were excluded. Linkage disequilibrium might explain the correlated functional status among segregating V segments, but an unknown experimental factor could not be excluded. In both the original and validation cohorts, the classifier was reported to diagnose cytomegalovirus status with high specificity and sensitivity. In a later genetic analysis, fewer N-insertions in productive TCRs were reported among donors in an Asian-associated ancestry cluster than the roughly 640-donor mean. Presence/absence analyses assumed roughly uniform sequencing depth across donors, an assumption that may not hold. An earlier analysis of some 590 of the donors showed that most TCR beta V segments appeared in productive rearrangements either about 87% or about 30% of the time, which broadly matched IMGT annotations. Because some donors lacked HLA typing at each locus, the association tests relied only on the typed subset. According to a later analysis, most CMV-associated TCR beta chains appeared to be HLA-restricted, and the HLA associations seemed to be driven largely by CMV exposure. In a later analysis, several top co-occurrence clusters were reported to appear linked to parvovirus B19, influenza, CMV and Epstein-Barr virus. Only TCR beta chains were sequenced in this cohort, and the absence of alpha or paired-chain data limited detectable features. Because counts were too low, roughly 17 rarely observed V segments, including chromosome 9 orphons, were left out of the earlier analysis of some 640 of the donors.

The clonotype comes from a female donor in good health and CMV-seronegative. Sequenced material: PBMCs. The chain employs TRBV15 and TRBJ1-2; 7 junctional bases match TRBD1. The nucleotide sequence reads as follows: TGTGCCACCAGCAGAGATATAGGAGGGGGCGCGTCTAACTATGGCTACACCTTC. Translated, this gives CATSRDIGGGASNYGYTF. Beyond the CDR3, the reference TRBV15 and TRBJ1-2 genes provide the residues; the full variable domain reads: DAMVIQNPRYQVTQFGKPVTLSCSQTLNHNVMYWYQQKSSQAPKLLFHYYDKDFNNEADTPDNFQSRRPNTSFCFLDIRSPGLGDTAMYLCATSRDIGGGASNYGYTFGSGTRLTVV.